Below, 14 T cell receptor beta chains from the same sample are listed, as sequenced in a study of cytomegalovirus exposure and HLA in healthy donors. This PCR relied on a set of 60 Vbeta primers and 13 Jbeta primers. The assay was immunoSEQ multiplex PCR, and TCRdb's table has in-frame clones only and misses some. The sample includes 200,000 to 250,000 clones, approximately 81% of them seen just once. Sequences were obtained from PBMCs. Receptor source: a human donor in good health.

Written as DNA, the CDR3 is TGCGCCAGCAGCCCTCAAGCGGGAGTCTTATCGAACACCGGGGAGCTGTTTTTT. Translation: CASSPQAGVLSNTGELFF. The V and J genes are TRBV4-3 and TRBJ2-2; 8 bases align to TRBD2. The CDR3 consists of 18 residues. Germline-derived CDR1 and CDR2 are LGHNA and YSLEER. The V gene end was trimmed by 4 bases and the J gene end by 0 bases; junction bases not matched to a gene: 10.

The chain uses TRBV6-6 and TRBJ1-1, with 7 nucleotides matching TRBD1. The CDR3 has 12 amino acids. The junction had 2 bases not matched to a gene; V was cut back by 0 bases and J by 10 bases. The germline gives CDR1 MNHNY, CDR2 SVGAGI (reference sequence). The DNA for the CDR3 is TGTGCCAGCAGTTACTCGACAGGGAGAGCTTTCTTT. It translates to CASSYSTGRAFF.

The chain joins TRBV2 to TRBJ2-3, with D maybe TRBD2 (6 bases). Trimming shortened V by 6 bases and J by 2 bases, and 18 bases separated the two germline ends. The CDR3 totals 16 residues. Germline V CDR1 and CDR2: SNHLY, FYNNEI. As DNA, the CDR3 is TGTGCCAGCAGGCGGGACTCACCTACTTTCACAGATACGCAGTATTTT. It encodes CASRRDSPTFTDTQYF.

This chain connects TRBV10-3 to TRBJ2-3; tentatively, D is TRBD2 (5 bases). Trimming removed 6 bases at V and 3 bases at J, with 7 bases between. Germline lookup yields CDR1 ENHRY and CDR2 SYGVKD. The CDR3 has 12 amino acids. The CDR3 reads CAIRLETDTQYF. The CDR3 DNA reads TGTGCCATCAGACTAGAAACAGATACGCAGTATTTT.

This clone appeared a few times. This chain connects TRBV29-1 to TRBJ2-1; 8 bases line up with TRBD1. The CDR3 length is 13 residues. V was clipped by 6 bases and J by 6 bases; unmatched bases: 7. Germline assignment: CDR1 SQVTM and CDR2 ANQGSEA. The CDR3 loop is CSVARTGPNEQFF. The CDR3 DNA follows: TGCAGCGTGGCCAGGACAGGGCCCAATGAGCAGTTCTTC.

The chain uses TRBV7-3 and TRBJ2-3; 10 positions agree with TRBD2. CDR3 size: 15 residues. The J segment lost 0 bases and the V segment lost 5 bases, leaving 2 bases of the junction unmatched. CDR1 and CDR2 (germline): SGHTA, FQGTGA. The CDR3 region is CASSRGLASTDTQYF. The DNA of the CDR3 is TGTGCCAGCAGCCGGGGACTAGCGAGCACAGATACGCAGTATTTT.

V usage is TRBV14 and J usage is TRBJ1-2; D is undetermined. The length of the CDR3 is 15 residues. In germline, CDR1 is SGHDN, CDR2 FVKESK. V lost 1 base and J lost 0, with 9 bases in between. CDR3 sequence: CASSQGSAANYGYTF. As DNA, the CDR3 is TGTGCCAGCAGCCAAGGAAGCGCGGCTAACTATGGCTACACCTTC.

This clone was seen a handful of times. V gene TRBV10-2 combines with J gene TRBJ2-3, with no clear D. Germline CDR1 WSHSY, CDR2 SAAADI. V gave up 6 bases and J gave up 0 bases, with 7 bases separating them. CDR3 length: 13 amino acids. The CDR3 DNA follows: TGCGCCAGCAGCCGAACTAGCACAGATACGCAGTATTTT. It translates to CASSRTSTDTQYF.

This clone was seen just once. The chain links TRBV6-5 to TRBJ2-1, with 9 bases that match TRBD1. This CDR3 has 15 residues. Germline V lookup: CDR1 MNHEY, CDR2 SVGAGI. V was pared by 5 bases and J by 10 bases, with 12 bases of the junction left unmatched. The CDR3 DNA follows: TGTGCCAGCAGTCACCCGACAGGGGGGAATGGGGAGCAGTTCTTC. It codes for CASSHPTGGNGEQFF.

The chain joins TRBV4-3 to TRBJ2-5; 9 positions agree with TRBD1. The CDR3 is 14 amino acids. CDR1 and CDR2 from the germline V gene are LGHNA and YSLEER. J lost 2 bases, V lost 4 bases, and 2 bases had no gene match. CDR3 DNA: TGCGCCAGCAGCCTAGACAGGGGGCAAGAGACCCAGTACTTC. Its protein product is CASSLDRGQETQYF.

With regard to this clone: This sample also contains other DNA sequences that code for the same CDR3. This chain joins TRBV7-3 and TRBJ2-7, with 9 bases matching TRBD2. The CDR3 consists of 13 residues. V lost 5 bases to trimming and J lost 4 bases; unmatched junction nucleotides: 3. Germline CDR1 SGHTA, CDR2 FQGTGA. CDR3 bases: TGTGCCAGCAGCCTCACTAGCGGGTACGAGCAGTACTTC. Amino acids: CASSLTSGYEQYF.

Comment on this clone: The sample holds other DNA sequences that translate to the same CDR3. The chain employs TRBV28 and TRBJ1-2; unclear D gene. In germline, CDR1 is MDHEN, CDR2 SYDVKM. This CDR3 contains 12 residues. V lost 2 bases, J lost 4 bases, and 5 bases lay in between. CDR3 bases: TGTGCCAGCAGTTTAGGAGGCTATGGCTACACCTTC. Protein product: CASSLGGYGYTF.

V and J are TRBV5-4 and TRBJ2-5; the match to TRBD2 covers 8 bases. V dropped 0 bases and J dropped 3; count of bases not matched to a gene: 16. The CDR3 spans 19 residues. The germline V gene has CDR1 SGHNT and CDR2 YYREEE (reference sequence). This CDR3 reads CASSLGQEEVGGEKETQYF. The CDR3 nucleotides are TGTGCCAGCAGCTTGGGGCAGGAGGAAGTCGGGGGGGAAAAAGAGACCCAGTACTTC.

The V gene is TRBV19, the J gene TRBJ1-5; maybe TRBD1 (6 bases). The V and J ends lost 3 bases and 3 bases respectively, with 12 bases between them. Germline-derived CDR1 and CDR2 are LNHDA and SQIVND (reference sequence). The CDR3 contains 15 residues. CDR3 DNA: TGTGCCAGTAGTATTGGTCAGGGGATCAATCAGCCCCAGCATTTT. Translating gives CASSIGQGINQPQHF.